These 21 T cell receptor beta chains share one sample of origin, sequenced in a study of T cell changes during pregnancy in multiple sclerosis. Generated by immunoSEQ multiplex PCR, the TCRdb table keeps only in-frame clones and is missing some. The sample yields over 50,000 clones, nearly 90% seen once. This specimen consisted of peripheral blood, obtained in the first trimester of pregnancy. The receptors stem from a female donor with multiple sclerosis, enrolled in a pregnancy study.

The rearrangement uses TRBV7-9 and TRBJ2-7; 9 nucleotides agree with TRBD2. The CDR3 consists of 17 residues. The V and J ends lost 5 bases and 3 bases, in that order; junction bases with no gene match: 14. Looked up from germline, CDR1 is SEHNR and CDR2 is FQNEAQ (reference sequence). The CDR3 region is CASSLRGPSGGIYEQYF. CDR3 bases: TGTGCCAGCAGCCTCAGGGGCCCCAGCGGGGGGATCTACGAGCAGTACTTC.

The chain combines TRBV9 with TRBJ2-1; maybe TRBD2 (5 bases). The V gene's germline CDR1 is SGDLS and CDR2 YYNGEE. With 4 bases removed from V and 10 bases from J, the gap between germline ends came to 21 bases. The CDR3 has 15 amino acids. The CDR3 DNA is TGTGCCAGCAGCTCAGAAGCAGATCCGGGAAGGGAGCAGTTCTTC. Protein sequence: CASSSEADPGREQFF. The variable domain in full, completed from reference TRBV9 and TRBJ2-1, reads DSGVTQTPKHLITATGQRVTLRCSPRSGDLSVYWYQQSLDQGLQFLIQYYNGEERAKGNILERFSAQQFPDLHSELNLSSLELGDSALYFCASSSEADPGREQFFGPGTRLTVL.

The J gene is TRBJ2-1, the V gene TRBV4-2; D is uncertain. Germline V lookup: CDR1 LGHNA, CDR2 YNFKEQ. V was pared by 4 bases and J by 3 bases, with 7 bases between. This CDR3 contains 13 residues. Here the CDR3 reads CASSPRIYNEQFF. The CDR3 DNA reads as TGTGCCAGCAGCCCCCGTATCTACAATGAGCAGTTCTTC.

This chain links TRBV30 with TRBJ1-3; the match to TRBD1 covers 8 bases. With 0 bases clipped from V and 4 bases from J, the junction kept 8 bases outside the gene matches. CDR1 is GTSNPN and CDR2 is SVGIG in the germline V gene (reference sequence). CDR3 size: 16 residues. CDR3 DNA: TGTGCCTGGAGTGTAAGACAGGGGCTTAGAGGAAACACCATATATTTT. As protein: CAWSVRQGLRGNTIYF.

The genes are TRBV4-3 and TRBJ1-5, with unresolved D. Germline V gene data show CDR1 as LGHNA and CDR2 as YSLEER. The CDR3 covers 15 residues. The V gene lost 1 base and the J gene lost 3 bases, with 10 bases spanning the gap. CDR3 in amino acids: CASSQGVQDNQPQHF. The CDR3 DNA reads as TGCGCCAGCAGCCAAGGGGTCCAGGACAATCAGCCCCAGCATTTT.

The rearrangement links TRBV7-2 to TRBJ2-3; D unresolved. The V gene's germline CDR1 is SGHTA and CDR2 FQGNSA. This CDR3 is 14 amino acids long. The V end lost 5 bases, the J end lost 6 bases, and 15 bases lay between the germline ends. CDR3 coding DNA: TGTGCCAGCAGCCCGGTCCTACCACCGGATACGCAGTATTTT. This encodes CASSPVLPPDTQYF. The variable domain in full, completed from reference TRBV7-2 and TRBJ2-3, reads GAGVSQSPSNKVTEKGKDVELRCDPISGHTALYWYRQSLGQGLEFLIYFQGNSAPDKSGLPSDRFSAERTGGSVSTLTIQRTQQEDSAVYLCASSPVLPPDTQYFGPGTRLTVL.

This chain connects TRBV5-4 to TRBJ2-5, with D perhaps matching TRBD2 (6 bases). The CDR3 runs to 15 residues. Germline CDR1 is SGHNT and CDR2 is YYREEE (reference sequence). Deletions cut 0 bases from V and 5 bases from J, with 14 bases between. The CDR3 here is CASSLGVSGEETQYF. The DNA of the CDR3 is TGTGCCAGCAGCTTGGGTGTCTCGGGGGAGGAGACCCAGTACTTC.

This clone was detected only a few times. The chain carries TRBV5-6 and TRBJ1-1; D perhaps matches TRBD1 (5 bases). This CDR3 comprises 14 residues. V was trimmed by 0 bases and J by 1 base, leaving 7 bases between them. The V gene's germline CDR1 is SGHDT and CDR2 YYEEEE. The CDR3 DNA reads as TGTGCCAGCAGCTTGGGAGACAGGAACACTGAAGCTTTCTTT. Translation: CASSLGDRNTEAFF.

This chain connects TRBV27 to TRBJ2-5, with D perhaps TRBD1 (6 bases). The CDR3 spans 14 residues. CDR1 is MNHEY and CDR2 is SMNVEV in the germline V gene (reference sequence). V lost 1 base to trimming and J lost 4 bases, with 10 bases between them. The CDR3 is CASSLYSGVETQYF. CDR3 nucleotide sequence: TGTGCCAGCAGTTTATATTCAGGGGTAGAGACCCAGTACTTC.

This sequence joins TRBV29-1 and TRBJ2-7; 7 bases are a match to TRBD1. V lost 3 bases, J lost 1 base, and 6 bases stayed unmatched. The V gene's germline CDR1 is SQVTM and CDR2 ANQGSEA. CDR3 size: 14 residues. CDR3 in amino acids: CSVDTGDSSYEQYF. CDR3 nucleotide sequence: TGCAGCGTTGACACTGGGGACAGTTCCTACGAGCAGTACTTC.

The V and J genes are TRBV19 and TRBJ2-3; 8 bases are a match to TRBD2. Germline V gene sequence: CDR1 LNHDA, CDR2 SQIVND (reference sequence). This CDR3 is 20 amino acids long. V was pared by 4 bases and J by 0 bases, with 18 bases of the junction left unmatched. The CDR3 sequence: CASSKGLAVSSGQSTDTQYF. The CDR3 region has the DNA TGTGCCAGTAGTAAGGGCCTGGCGGTCTCTAGCGGGCAAAGCACAGATACGCAGTATTTT.

The chain links TRBV2 to TRBJ1-5; D uncertain. Per the germline V gene, CDR1 is SNHLY and CDR2 is FYNNEI. V lost 3 bases, J lost 4 bases, and 10 bases lay in between. This CDR3 has 14 amino acids. CDR3 in DNA: TGTGCCAGCAGTGACAACAGCCCAAATCAGCCCCAGCATTTT. Its translation is CASSDNSPNQPQHF.

The chain is built from TRBV25-1 and TRBJ2-3, with D perhaps TRBD2 (5 bases). This CDR3 is 16 amino acids long. V lost 4 bases and J lost 3, with 17 bases in between. Germline loops: CDR1 MGHDK, CDR2 SYGVNS. CDR3 residues: CASSADSKGPTDTQYF. Here the CDR3 DNA reads TGTGCCAGCAGTGCGGACTCGAAGGGCCCAACAGATACGCAGTATTTT.

Only one count was recorded for this clone. The rearrangement joins TRBV6-6 to TRBJ2-3; 7 bases align to TRBD2. After removal of 2 bases from V and 4 bases from J, the junction contained 6 bases not matched to a gene. Germline V CDR1 and CDR2: MNHNY, SVGAGI (reference sequence). This CDR3 is 15 amino acids long. CDR3 loop: CASSYEGGSPDTQYF. The CDR3 coding sequence is TGTGCCAGCAGTTACGAGGGAGGGAGCCCAGATACGCAGTATTTT.

This rearrangement joins TRBV7-2 to TRBJ2-7; 11 positions agree with TRBD2. Germline CDR1 reads SGHTA; CDR2 reads FQGNSA. V gave up 5 bases and J gave up 6 bases; unmatched junction bases: 12. This CDR3 contains 16 residues. The CDR3 sequence: CASSPTSGSVSSEQYF. The CDR3 bases are TGTGCCAGCAGCCCCACTAGCGGGAGCGTTTCTAGCGAGCAGTACTTC.

The chain joins TRBV18 to TRBJ1-1; the D gene is possibly TRBD1 (5 bases). CDR3 length: 14 residues. Germline V lookup: CDR1 KGHSH, CDR2 LQKENI. Between the trimmed V and J ends, which lost 6 bases and 2 bases, there was a span of 13 bases. CDR3: CASSTAGGNTEAFF. Here the CDR3 DNA reads TGTGCCAGCTCGACTGCGGGGGGAAACACTGAAGCTTTCTTT.

J is TRBJ2-2 and V is TRBV5-6; D is unclear. The CDR3 consists of 16 residues. Trimming left V 0 bases short and J 4 bases short, with 13 bases between. Germline CDR1 is SGHDT and CDR2 is YYEEEE. CDR3 bases: TGTGCCAGCAGCTTGGCGCTAGTCGGCGGCACCGGGGAGCTGTTTTTT. It codes for CASSLALVGGTGELFF. Full variable domain (rest looked up from reference TRBV5-6 and TRBJ2-2): DAGVTQSPTHLIKTRGQQVTLRCSPKSGHDTVSWYQQALGQGPQFIFQYYEEEERQRGNFPDRFSGHQFPNYSSELNVNALLLGDSALYLCASSLALVGGTGELFFGEGSRLTVL.

The chain carries TRBV4-3 and TRBJ2-3, with 9 bases identical to TRBD1. This CDR3 is built from 16 residues. J was trimmed by 5 bases and V by 0 bases; bases with no gene match: 6. Per germline, CDR1 LGHNA and CDR2 YSLEER. The DNA of the CDR3 is TGCGCCAGCAGCCAAGATAGGGGGACAGGGATAGATACGCAGTATTTT. Amino acids: CASSQDRGTGIDTQYF.

J is TRBJ2-7 and V is TRBV9; tentatively, D is TRBD2 (5 bases). The CDR3 totals 15 residues. Germline V gene lookup returns CDR1 SGDLS and CDR2 YYNGEE. V lost 0 bases and J 2 bases, leaving 12 bases between the germline ends. In nucleotides, the CDR3 is TGTGCCAGCAGCGTAGGAGTGGACTCAGCCTACGAGCAGTACTTC. Translation gives CASSVGVDSAYEQYF.

This clone was seen only once. The chain has TRBV11-3 and TRBJ2-7, with unresolved D. Per germline, CDR1 SGHNT and CDR2 YENEEA. The CDR3 consists of 13 residues. V was cut by 1 base and J by 12 bases, with 16 bases left in between. The CDR3 sequence: CASSLGSTAFLYF. The DNA of the CDR3 is TGTGCCAGCAGCTTAGGGTCGACTGCTTTCTTGTACTTC.

As for this clone: One end of the junction varies from germline; a read error may be responsible. V and J are TRBV7-7 and TRBJ2-1; tentative D call: TRBD2 (5 bases). Germline V gives CDR1 SSHAT, CDR2 FNYEAQ (reference sequence). CDR3 length equals 15 residues. The CDR3 DNA is TGTGCTAGCAGCTTGGGCTCGGGGAGAAACAATGAGCAGTTCTTC. It codes for CASSLGSGRNNEQFF. Variable domain in full (rest from reference TRBV7-7 and TRBJ2-1): GAGVSQSPRYKVTKRGQDVTLRCDPISSHATLYWYQQALGQGPEFLTYFNYEAQPDKSGLPSDRFSAERPEGSISTLTIQRTEQRDSAMYRCASSLGSGRNNEQFFGPGTRLTVL.